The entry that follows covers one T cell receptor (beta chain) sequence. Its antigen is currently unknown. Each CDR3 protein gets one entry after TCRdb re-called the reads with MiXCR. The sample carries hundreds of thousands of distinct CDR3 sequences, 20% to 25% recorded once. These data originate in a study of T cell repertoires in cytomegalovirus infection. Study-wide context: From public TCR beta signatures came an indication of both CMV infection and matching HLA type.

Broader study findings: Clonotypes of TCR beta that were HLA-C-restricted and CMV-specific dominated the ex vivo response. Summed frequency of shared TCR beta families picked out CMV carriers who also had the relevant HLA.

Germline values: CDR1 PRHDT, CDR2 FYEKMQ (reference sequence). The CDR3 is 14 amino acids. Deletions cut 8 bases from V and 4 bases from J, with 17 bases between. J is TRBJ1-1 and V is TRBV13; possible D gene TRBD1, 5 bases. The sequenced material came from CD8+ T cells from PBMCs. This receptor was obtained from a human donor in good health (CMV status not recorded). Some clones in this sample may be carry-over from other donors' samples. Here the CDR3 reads CASQTGSGLTEAFF. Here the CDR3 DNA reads TGTGCCAGCCAGACGGGGTCAGGGCTCACTGAAGCTTTCTTT.